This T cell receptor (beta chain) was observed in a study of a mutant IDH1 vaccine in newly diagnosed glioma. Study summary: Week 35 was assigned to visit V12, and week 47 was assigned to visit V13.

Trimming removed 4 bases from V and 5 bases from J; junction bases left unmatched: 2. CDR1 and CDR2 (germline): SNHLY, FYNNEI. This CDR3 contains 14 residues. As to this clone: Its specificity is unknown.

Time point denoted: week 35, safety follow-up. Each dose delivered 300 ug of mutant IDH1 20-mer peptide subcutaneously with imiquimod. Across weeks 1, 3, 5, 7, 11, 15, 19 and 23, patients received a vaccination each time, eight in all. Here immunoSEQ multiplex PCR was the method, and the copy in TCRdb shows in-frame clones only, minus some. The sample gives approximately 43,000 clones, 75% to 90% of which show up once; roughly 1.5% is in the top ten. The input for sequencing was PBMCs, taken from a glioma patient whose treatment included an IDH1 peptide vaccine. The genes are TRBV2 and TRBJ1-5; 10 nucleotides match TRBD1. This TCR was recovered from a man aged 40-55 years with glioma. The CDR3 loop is CASSGDRGHQPQHF. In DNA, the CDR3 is TGTGCCAGCAGTGGGGACAGGGGTCATCAGCCCCAGCATTTT.